Presented here are 30 T cell receptor beta chains from one specimen sequenced in a study of blood T cells in healthy people across ages. PCR was performed a second time for roughly 7 to 11 cycles using a sample-barcoded 5' primer and a J-beta primer mix. TCRdb reprocessed the 5' RACE reads via MiXCR and lists one record per CDR3 protein. The table records 1.5 million or so distinct CDR3 sequences, 42% of them present only once. Sequenced material: blood. These receptors came from a woman aged 18-29 years in good health.

The V call is TRBV6-5, the J call TRBJ2-5; the match to TRBD2 covers 10 bases. Germline V lookup: CDR1 MNHEY, CDR2 SVGAGI. The CDR3 totals 18 residues. Trimming at V came to 0 bases and at J to 2 bases, leaving 9 bases not matched to a gene. The CDR3: CASSYSSPSGGIQETQYF. DNA of the CDR3: TGTGCCAGCAGTTACTCTAGCCCTAGCGGGGGCATTCAAGAGACCCAGTACTTC.

V and J are TRBV29-1 and TRBJ2-7, with 10 bases that match TRBD1. The CDR3 runs to 14 residues. The trim removed 4 bases at V and 1 base at J, leaving 4 bases unmatched. Germline V gives CDR1 SQVTM, CDR2 ANQGSEA. The CDR3 is CSVARQGASYEQYF. The CDR3 region has the DNA TGCAGCGTTGCCCGACAGGGGGCGTCCTACGAGCAGTACTTC.

This clonotype was seen a handful of times. The chain carries TRBV7-2 and TRBJ2-5; 13 nucleotides match TRBD2. V lost 5 bases, J lost 4 bases, and 13 bases stayed unmatched. Germline assignment: CDR1 SGHTA and CDR2 FQGNSA. There are 18 residues in the CDR3. The CDR3 nucleotides are TGTGCCAGCAGCCTCCGACTAGCGGGAGGAGTAAAGGGAGAGACCCAGTACTTC. Translation gives CASSLRLAGGVKGETQYF.

This clonotype was seen a handful of times. The CDR3 coding sequence is TGCGCCAGCAGCCATCCTGCGGGGAGGGAGTTCGGTTTCTTT. It yields the protein CASSHPAGREFGFF. The chain combines TRBV4-1 with TRBJ1-1; D is unresolved. From germline, CDR1 is MGHRA and CDR2 YSYEKL. V was shortened by 3 bases and J by 13 bases, with 21 bases between the two germline ends. This CDR3 contains 14 residues.

This clonotype was counted a single time. The chain combines TRBV7-2 with TRBJ2-3; maybe TRBD1 (6 bases). CDR3 length: 16 residues. Per germline, CDR1 SGHTA and CDR2 FQGNSA. Deletions cut 5 bases from V and 2 bases from J, with 17 bases between. The DNA of the CDR3 is TGTGCCAGCAGCCTGACCTACCAGGGGACCACAGATACGCAGTATTTT. Amino acid sequence: CASSLTYQGTTDTQYF.

CDR3 bases: TGTGCCAGCAGCGCACTCACAGGGGATGAAGCTTTCTTT. This translates into CASSALTGDEAFF. The rearrangement uses TRBV14 and TRBJ1-1; the match to TRBD1 covers 7 bases. Germline lookup yields CDR1 SGHDN and CDR2 FVKESK. The CDR3 has 13 amino acids. The V gene end was trimmed by 5 bases and the J gene end by 7 bases; junction bases not matched to a gene: 7.

This clonotype has just a few counts. The chain recombines TRBV19 with TRBJ1-1; tentative D call: TRBD1 (5 bases). Looked up from germline, CDR1 is LNHDA and CDR2 is SQIVND (reference sequence). V was clipped by 9 bases and J by 6 bases, with 8 bases between them. CDR3 length: 10 residues. The CDR3 spells CASEGAEAFF. The CDR3 DNA is TGTGCCAGCGAAGGGGCTGAAGCTTTCTTT.

This clonotype was seen more than once but under ten times. This rearrangement joins TRBV6-6 to TRBJ1-5; D possibly corresponds to TRBD1 (6 bases). Germline CDR1 reads MNHNY; CDR2 reads SVGAGI (reference sequence). This CDR3 region has 14 residues. V dropped 9 bases and J dropped 2 bases, with 14 bases sitting between them. The chain's CDR3 is CASNRVGGNQPQHF. For the CDR3, the DNA is TGTGCCAGTAACAGGGTCGGCGGCAATCAGCCCCAGCATTTT.

The gene calls are TRBV18 and TRBJ1-6; D unclear. CDR1 KGHSH and CDR2 LQKENI come from the germline V gene. The length of the CDR3 is 15 residues. Trimming stripped 2 bases from V and 5 bases from J, with 10 bases between. The CDR3 protein is CASSPRRLNNSPLHF. The CDR3 region has the DNA TGTGCCAGCTCACCAAGGCGTCTGAATAATTCACCCCTCCACTTT.

The V gene is TRBV7-2, the J gene TRBJ2-1; 8 bases align to TRBD1. Germline-derived CDR1 and CDR2 are SGHTA and FQGNSA. The CDR3 length is 12 residues. The J segment lost 12 bases and the V segment lost 4 bases, leaving 5 bases of the junction unmatched. The CDR3 DNA follows: TGTGCCAGCAGCTCTCAGGGGGCTTGGCAGTTCTTC. It specifies CASSSQGAWQFF.

V is TRBV14 and J is TRBJ1-4, with no clear D. CDR3 length equals 13 residues. V was cut by 2 bases and J by 8 bases, with 9 bases left in between. Per germline, CDR1 SGHDN and CDR2 FVKESK. The CDR3 reads CASSQMIGEKLFF. The CDR3 coding sequence is TGTGCCAGCAGCCAAATGATTGGGGAAAAACTGTTTTTT.

The table lists this clonotype with a few counts. This rearrangement joins TRBV5-1 to TRBJ2-7; D possibly corresponds to TRBD1 (6 bases). Trimming left V 2 bases short and J 5 bases short, with 14 bases between. This CDR3 spans 14 amino acids. The germline V gene encodes CDR1 SGHRS and CDR2 YFSETQ. CDR3 DNA sequence: TGCGCCAGCAGCTTATACAGGGAACGGGACGAGCAGTACTTC. It yields the protein CASSLYRERDEQYF.

This clonotype was seen a handful of times. The rearrangement joins TRBV29-1 to TRBJ1-4; D is perhaps TRBD1 (6 bases). V was clipped by 7 bases and J by 0 bases, with 12 bases between them. The CDR3 extends over 14 amino acids. Germline V lookup: CDR1 SQVTM, CDR2 ANQGSEA. CDR3 coding DNA: TGCAGCGCCCAAGGGGGGGCAACTAATGAAAAACTGTTTTTT. Translating it yields CSAQGGATNEKLFF.

The table lists this clonotype with a few counts. The chain has TRBV20-1 and TRBJ1-2; D gene uncertain. With 3 bases removed from V and 8 bases from J, the gap between germline ends came to 13 bases. The CDR3 covers 12 residues. CDR1 DFQATT and CDR2 SNEGSKA come from the germline V gene (reference sequence). The DNA of the CDR3 is TGCAGTGCTAGCTTACTCCGGGCGGGCTACACCTTC. This codes for CSASLLRAGYTF.

In this sample, this clonotype turned up a few times. The chain combines TRBV5-1 with TRBJ2-1; unclear D gene. Germline loops: CDR1 SGHRS, CDR2 YFSETQ. Trimming took 3 bases from V and 0 from J, leaving 10 bases between them. The CDR3 runs 15 residues. The CDR3 region is CASSSVTGSYNEQFF. The CDR3 region has the DNA TGCGCCAGCAGCTCGGTGACGGGCTCCTACAATGAGCAGTTCTTC.

This chain connects TRBV2 to TRBJ2-3; D is perhaps TRBD1 or TRBD2 (6 bases each). CDR1 and CDR2 (germline): SNHLY, FYNNEI. This CDR3 spans 12 amino acids. As DNA, the CDR3 is TGTGGGGGGGCCAAAGTTGGAAATACGCAGTATTTT. It translates to CGGAKVGNTQYF.

The rearrangement links TRBV20-1 to TRBJ1-6; perhaps TRBD1 as D (6 bases). V lost 1 base and J 4 bases, leaving 23 bases between the germline ends. The CDR3 length is 19 residues. The germline gives CDR1 DFQATT, CDR2 SNEGSKA (reference sequence). The CDR3 nucleotides are TGCAGTGCTAGAGGGGGGGCCTCGTTGGCGTGGGGTTATAATTCACCCCTCCACTTT. This sequence encodes CSARGGASLAWGYNSPLHF.

The rearrangement joins TRBV29-1 to TRBJ1-1; D remains unclear. The CDR3 sequence is 14 residues long. Looked up from germline, CDR1 is SQVTM and CDR2 is ANQGSEA. V lost 6 bases and J lost 6, with 20 bases in between. Here the CDR3 reads CSVDTLGSPAEAFF. CDR3 bases: TGCAGCGTCGATACCTTAGGGTCCCCAGCTGAAGCTTTCTTT.

This chain joins TRBV11-2 and TRBJ1-1; possibly TRBD1 for D (5 bases). V lost 4 bases, J lost 1 base, and 13 bases lay in between. CDR3 size: 15 residues. Germline V gives CDR1 SGHAT, CDR2 FQNNGV. The chain's CDR3 is CASSSRDQKNTEAFF. For the CDR3, the DNA is TGTGCCAGCAGCTCCAGGGATCAGAAGAACACTGAAGCTTTCTTT.

The chain joins TRBV20-1 to TRBJ2-4; D could derive from TRBD1 or TRBD2 (5 bases each). The assigned J gene may be wrong: the sequence end matches TRBJ2-5 better. Germline V gives CDR1 DFQATT, CDR2 SNEGSKA (reference sequence). The CDR3 contains 14 residues. CDR3 loop: CSAINPGAQETQYF. The DNA for the CDR3 is TGCAGTGCCATCAATCCCGGGGCCCAAGAGACCCAGTACTTC.

This clonotype was recorded once. V is TRBV20-1 and J is TRBJ2-2; 8 positions agree with TRBD2. This CDR3 is built from 16 residues. The ends lost 3 bases at V and 3 bases at J; junction bases unmatched: 9. The germline V gene has CDR1 DFQATT and CDR2 SNEGSKA (reference sequence). The CDR3 region has the DNA TGCAGTGCTAGTATCTCGGGACTAGGTTACACCGGGGAGCTGTTTTTT. Translated: CSASISGLGYTGELFF.

This clonotype was found many times. Here the CDR3 reads CASSLQSTDTQYF. The CDR3 nucleotides are TGTGCCAGCAGTTTGCAGAGCACAGATACGCAGTATTTT. The rearrangement joins TRBV6-5 to TRBJ2-3; D uncertain. The germline V gene has CDR1 MNHEY and CDR2 SVGAGI. The CDR3 consists of 13 residues. V lost 4 bases and J lost 0, with 5 bases in between.

The chain is built from TRBV6-1 and TRBJ1-4; TRBD1 might be the D (5 bases). Trimming took 0 bases from V and 7 from J, leaving 15 bases between them. CDR1 and CDR2 (germline): MNHNS, SASEGT. The CDR3 runs 16 residues. The CDR3 protein is CASSEALRAGGEKLFF. The CDR3 DNA reads TGTGCCAGCAGTGAAGCGCTGAGGGCCGGGGGTGAAAAACTGTTTTTT.

In DNA form, the CDR3 reads TGCAGTGCTAGAGTGCCGGGGGGGCCGGGGGATACGCAGTATTTT. This codes for CSARVPGGPGDTQYF. The V gene is TRBV20-1, the J gene TRBJ2-3, with TRBD2 matching over 8 bases. Germline-derived CDR1 and CDR2 are DFQATT and SNEGSKA (reference sequence). V trimming: 1 base; J trimming: 6 bases; junction bases outside the gene matches: 9. The CDR3 runs 15 residues.

This clonotype has only a few counts. The rearrangement joins TRBV6-5 to TRBJ2-3; 8 nucleotides line up with TRBD2. CDR1 MNHEY and CDR2 SVGAGI come from the germline V gene. This CDR3 is 16 amino acids long. V shed 6 bases, J shed 4 bases, and the junction held 12 bases outside the gene matches. The CDR3 coding sequence is TGTGCCAGCAGAGCCGGGACTAGTAGCTCCCCAGATACGCAGTATTTT. It specifies CASRAGTSSSPDTQYF.

The table lists this clonotype with a few counts. The chain couples TRBV12-3 or TRBV12-4 to TRBJ2-7, with 9 bases aligning to TRBD2. This CDR3 comprises 14 residues. The trim removed 7 bases at V and 2 bases at J, leaving 6 bases unmatched. The CDR3 protein is CASTQGLAAYEQYF. CDR3 DNA: TGTGCCAGCACCCAGGGACTAGCCGCCTACGAGCAGTACTTC.

The chain has TRBV7-3 and TRBJ2-2, with a weak D call TRBD1 (6 bases). This CDR3 comprises 16 residues. The germline gives CDR1 SGHTA, CDR2 FQGTGA. The V gene lost 4 bases and the J gene lost 4 bases, with 16 bases spanning the gap. The CDR3 bases are TGTGCCAGCAGCTCGCTGACAGGTGTCGGCACCGGGGAGCTGTTTTTT. Amino acid sequence: CASSSLTGVGTGELFF.

V and J are TRBV5-6 and TRBJ1-4; D ambiguous. Germline-derived CDR1 and CDR2 are SGHDT and YYEEEE. With 4 bases removed from V and 8 bases from J, the gap between germline ends came to 24 bases. The CDR3 consists of 17 residues. The CDR3 here is CASSPLPTGVFGEKLFF. The CDR3 DNA reads as TGTGCCAGCAGCCCCCTTCCCACGGGAGTGTTTGGAGAAAAACTGTTTTTT.

This clonotype was counted only a few times. The rearrangement uses TRBV3-1 and TRBJ2-7, with 8 bases fitting TRBD2. Germline V gives CDR1 LGHDT, CDR2 YNNKEL (reference sequence). This CDR3 is built from 12 residues. The J segment lost 3 bases and the V segment lost 9 bases, leaving 4 bases of the junction unmatched. The CDR3 region is CASTSGDYEQYF. For the CDR3, the DNA is TGTGCCAGTACTAGCGGCGACTACGAGCAGTACTTC.

J is TRBJ2-1 and V is TRBV4-1; D remains ambiguous. Germline CDR1 MGHRA, CDR2 YSYEKL. V shed 3 bases and J shed 5 bases, with 29 bases lying between them. The CDR3 spans 20 residues. CDR3 residues: CASSHLKDPTSNGFNNEQFF. The CDR3 DNA is TGCGCCAGCAGCCACCTCAAAGATCCGACCAGTAACGGGTTTAACAATGAGCAGTTCTTC.